The 17 T cell receptor beta chains below all came from one sample that was sequenced in a study of T cells in Graves' hyperthyroidism and ophthalmopathy (dated by TCRdb to between 2019 and 2020). The library was built by means of multiplex PCR. Sequencing instrument: Illumina HiSeq 2000. Amplification of TCR beta CDR3 regions was carried out from RNA transcripts. The first round of RT-PCR for the TCR CDR3 was performed with the HTBI primer set and the Qiagen OneStep RT-PCR kit. TCRdb reworked the public reads: Q25 trimming with fastp, MiXCR clone assembly, productive beta chains retained. Each record represents a unique CDR3 protein, reported with the most common genes and DNA among its rows. The sample table holds 90,000 to 120,000 distinct CDR3 sequences, of which approximately 15% were seen once. Under 45% of the sample belongs to the ten largest clones. Material: blood. These receptors originate from a woman aged 50 to 60 with Graves' hyperthyroidism.

This clonotype was found many times. V gene TRBV19 combines with J gene TRBJ2-5, with D perhaps matching TRBD1 (5 bases). The germline V gene encodes CDR1 LNHDA and CDR2 SQIVND (reference sequence). This CDR3 has 18 amino acids. The germline V and J ends were trimmed by 3 bases and 0 bases, with 20 bases remaining between them. CDR3 sequence: CASSMLGNRRTYQETQYF. CDR3 sequence (DNA): TGTGCCAGTAGTATGTTGGGCAACAGGCGGACGTACCAAGAGACCCAGTACTTC.

The chain employs TRBV6-5 and TRBJ2-7, with 9 bases identical to TRBD1. CDR3 length: 16 amino acids. Trimming took 0 bases from V and 1 from J; bases not matched to a gene: 4. Germline assignment: CDR1 MNHEY and CDR2 SVGAGI. CDR3 protein: CASSYSRTGDSYEQYF. In nucleotides, the CDR3 is TGTGCCAGCAGTTACTCCAGGACAGGGGATTCCTACGAGCAGTACTTC.

The chain is built from TRBV24-1 and TRBJ2-1; 12 nucleotides align to TRBD2. The end of the DNA fits TRBJ2-7 better, so the J call may be wrong. The CDR3 is made up of 18 amino acids. The germline gives CDR1 KGHDR, CDR2 SFDVKD. CDR3 in amino acids: CATSEPTSGRTGGNEQYV. In nucleotides, the CDR3 is TGTGCCACCAGTGAGCCGACTAGCGGGAGAACTGGGGGGAATGAGCAGTACGTC.

This clonotype was picked up many times. The rearrangement uses TRBV5-8 and TRBJ2-5; TRBD1 matches 10 bases. V lost 3 bases to trimming and J lost 5 bases; unmatched junction nucleotides: 7. CDR1 and CDR2 (germline): SGHTS, YDEGEE. The CDR3 runs 15 residues. CDR3 amino acids: CASSSGQGVGETQYF. DNA of the CDR3: TGTGCCAGCAGCTCTGGACAGGGGGTCGGTGAGACCCAGTACTTC.

This clonotype came up many times. The V call is TRBV11-2, the J call TRBJ2-7; perhaps TRBD2 as D (6 bases). Germline V gives CDR1 SGHAT, CDR2 FQNNGV. CDR3 length: 15 residues. V was shortened by 0 bases and J by 6 bases, with 15 bases between the two germline ends. The CDR3 region has the DNA TGTGCCAGCAGCTTAGAACTCGGGGGACTCACCGAGCAGTACTTC. This gives the protein CASSLELGGLTEQYF.

The rearrangement links TRBV2 to TRBJ1-5, with D possibly matching TRBD1 (6 bases). Germline-derived CDR1 and CDR2 are SNHLY and FYNNEI. This CDR3 has 14 amino acids. Trimming removed 4 bases at V and 1 base at J, with 8 bases between. CDR3: CASSGTASNQPQHF. As DNA, the CDR3 is TGTGCCAGCAGTGGGACAGCAAGCAATCAGCCCCAGCATTTT.

The chain couples TRBV6-1 to TRBJ1-5, with 9 bases lining up with TRBD1. V trimming: 2 bases; J trimming: 4 bases; junction bases outside the gene matches: 6. This CDR3 has 16 amino acids. Germline V gene sequence: CDR1 MNHNS, CDR2 SASEGT. Here the CDR3 reads CASSENPGTGNQPQHF. The CDR3 coding sequence is TGTGCCAGCAGTGAAAACCCCGGGACAGGGAATCAGCCCCAGCATTTT.

This clonotype was recorded at least ten times. This sequence joins TRBV9 and TRBJ2-7; maybe TRBD1 (7 bases). Germline lookup yields CDR1 SGDLS and CDR2 YYNGEE. This CDR3 has 14 amino acids. Trimming took 4 bases from V and 0 from J, leaving 11 bases between them. CDR3 sequence reads: CASSPGGFSYEQYF. As DNA, the CDR3 is TGTGCCAGCAGCCCAGGGGGGTTCTCCTACGAGCAGTACTTC.

V and J are TRBV11-2 and TRBJ2-7; 11 nucleotides align to TRBD2. Germline-derived CDR1 and CDR2 are SGHAT and FQNNGV. This CDR3 has 15 amino acids. V lost 6 bases, J lost 3 bases, and 7 bases stayed unmatched. CDR3 protein: CASSTTSGGFYEQYV. The CDR3 DNA reads TGTGCCAGCAGTACCACTAGCGGGGGTTTCTACGAGCAGTACGTC.

This clonotype was detected ten times or more. V usage is TRBV6-1 and J usage is TRBJ2-1; 10 bases fit TRBD2. This CDR3 spans 14 amino acids. Trimming removed 10 bases from V and 9 bases from J; junction bases left unmatched: 12. The V gene's germline CDR1 is MNHNS and CDR2 SASEGT. The CDR3 DNA is TGTGCCACCCTGTCCGGACTAGCGGTGATTGAGCAGTTCTTC. Protein: CATLSGLAVIEQFF.

Ten or more counts support this clonotype. The chain is built from TRBV6-1 and TRBJ2-7; the D gene is possibly TRBD2 (5 bases). The germline V gene encodes CDR1 MNHNS and CDR2 SASEGT. The CDR3 runs to 14 residues. The V gene lost 6 bases and the J gene lost 0 bases, with 12 bases spanning the gap. The CDR3 DNA is TGTGCCAGCAGGCCTCTAGGGAGCTCCTACGAGCAGTACGTC. It encodes CASRPLGSSYEQYV.

Many counts were recorded for this clonotype. The chain recombines TRBV18 with TRBJ1-1; TRBD1 might be the D (6 bases). The V and J ends lost 3 bases and 7 bases respectively, with 12 bases between them. The CDR3 extends over 13 amino acids. CDR1 and CDR2 from the germline V gene are KGHSH and LQKENI. The CDR3 DNA reads as TGTGCCAGCTCACCCGGACAGCAAGATGAAGCTTTCTTT. Translated, it gives CASSPGQQDEAFF.

This clonotype has ten or more counts. V gene TRBV20-1 combines with J gene TRBJ2-7; D may correspond to TRBD1 or TRBD2 (7 bases each). Germline values: CDR1 DFQATT, CDR2 SNEGSKA (reference sequence). The germline V and J ends were trimmed by 7 bases and 0 bases, with 16 bases remaining between them. The CDR3 is made up of 14 amino acids. CDR3 bases: TGCAGTGTCAGACAGGGACTACACTCCTACGAGCAGTACTTC. Protein: CSVRQGLHSYEQYF.

The sample holds many counts of this clonotype. This chain joins TRBV18 and TRBJ2-5; tentative D call: TRBD2 (7 bases). This CDR3 is 16 amino acids long. With 0 bases removed from V and 6 bases from J, the gap between germline ends came to 17 bases. Germline V lookup: CDR1 KGHSH, CDR2 LQKENI. CDR3 DNA sequence: TGTGCCAGCTCACCACCGTCAACAGGGAGGGCAAAGACCCAGTACTTC. This codes for CASSPPSTGRAKTQYF. Full variable domain (remainder filled in from reference TRBV18 and TRBJ2-5): NAGVMQNPRHLVRRRGQEARLRCSPMKGHSHVYWYRQLPEEGLKFMVYLQKENIIDESGMPKERFSAEFPKEGPSILRIQQVVRGDSAAYFCASSPPSTGRAKTQYFGPGTRLLVL.

At least ten counts were recorded for this clonotype. The chain uses TRBV30 and TRBJ2-3; TRBD2 might be the D (5 bases). From germline, CDR1 is GTSNPN and CDR2 SVGIG (reference sequence). The CDR3 sequence is 11 residues long. V lost 5 bases and J 4 bases, leaving 7 bases between the germline ends. The CDR3 here is CAWLGADTQYF. CDR3 DNA sequence: TGTGCCTGGTTGGGAGCAGATACGCAGTATTTT. Using reference TRBV30 and TRBJ2-3 for the parts outside the CDR3, the full variable domain is SQTIHQWPATLVQPVGSPLSLECTVEGTSNPNLYWYRQAAGRGLQLLFYSVGIGQISSEVPQNLSASRPQDRQFILSSKKLLLSDSGFYLCAWLGADTQYFGPGTRLTVL.

In its sample, this clonotype was seen many times. This may come from a read error, since a much larger clone is one base off. The genes are TRBV2 and TRBJ2-1; D not certain. The CDR3 is 12 residues long. Germline assignment: CDR1 SNHLY and CDR2 FYNNEI. In nucleotides, the CDR3 is TGTGTCAGCGCTAGACAAGCCAATGAGCAGTTCTTC. This encodes CVSARQANEQFF.

This chain connects TRBV7-2 to TRBJ2-7; TRBD2 matches at 8 bases. CDR1 is SGHTA, CDR2 FQGNSA, per germline. After removal of 1 base from V and 3 bases from J, the junction contained 14 bases not matched to a gene. The CDR3 sequence is 18 residues long. This CDR3 reads CASSLGGGSGIGNYEQYF. The CDR3 coding sequence is TGTGCCAGCAGCTTAGGAGGCGGTAGCGGGATAGGGAACTACGAGCAGTACTTC.